Presented here are 3 T cell receptor beta chains from one specimen sequenced in a study of blood T cell repertoires in COVID-19. The table came from immunoSEQ multiplex PCR; TCRdb's copy has only in-frame clones and leaves some out. The table lists about 37,000 clones, around nine tenths of them singletons, with over 55% in the top ten. Sequencing was performed on peripheral blood. The receptors were gathered from a man aged 65-85 years with acute or convalescent COVID-19.

The gene calls are TRBV15 and TRBJ1-1; possible D gene TRBD1, 5 bases. The CDR3 contains 14 residues. With 5 bases removed from V and 3 bases from J, the gap between germline ends came to 13 bases. Looked up from germline, CDR1 is LNHNV and CDR2 is YYDKDF (reference sequence). CDR3 sequence: CATSRGLRDTEAFF. CDR3 DNA: TGTGCCACCAGCCGGGGACTGAGGGACACTGAAGCTTTCTTT.

The V call is TRBV21-1, the J call TRBJ1-6. TRBV21-1 is marked as a pseudogene. This CDR3 contains 13 residues. This CDR3 is CASSSGSSPPLHF. As DNA, the CDR3 is TGTGCCAGCAGCTCCGGTTCGAGTCCACCCCTCCACTTT.

The chain is built from TRBV30 and TRBJ2-4; 11 bases map to TRBD1. The CDR3 is 18 amino acids. The germline V gene has CDR1 GTSNPN and CDR2 SVGIG (reference sequence). V lost 1 base and J lost 0; bases outside the gene matches: 8. For the CDR3, the DNA is TGTGCCTGGAGTGCGGGACAGGGGGGGGTTCTAGCCAAAAACATTCAGTACTTC. Its translation: CAWSAGQGGVLAKNIQYF.